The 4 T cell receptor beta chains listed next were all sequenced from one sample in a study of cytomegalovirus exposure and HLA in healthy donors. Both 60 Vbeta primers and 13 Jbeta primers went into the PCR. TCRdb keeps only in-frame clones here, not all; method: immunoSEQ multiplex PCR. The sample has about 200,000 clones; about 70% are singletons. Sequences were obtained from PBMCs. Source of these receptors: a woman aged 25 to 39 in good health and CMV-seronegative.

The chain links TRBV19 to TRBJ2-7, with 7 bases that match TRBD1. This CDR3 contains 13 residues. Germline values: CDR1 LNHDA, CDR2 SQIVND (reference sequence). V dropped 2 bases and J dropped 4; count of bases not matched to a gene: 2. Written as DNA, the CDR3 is TGTGCCAGTAGTATAAGGGGGCAGTACGAGCAGTACTTC. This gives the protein CASSIRGQYEQYF.

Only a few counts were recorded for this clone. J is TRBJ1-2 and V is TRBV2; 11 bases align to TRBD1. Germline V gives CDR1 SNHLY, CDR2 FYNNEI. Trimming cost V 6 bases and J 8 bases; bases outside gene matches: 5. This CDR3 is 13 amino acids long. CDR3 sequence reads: CASSGDRGGGYTF. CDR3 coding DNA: TGTGCCAGCAGCGGGGACAGGGGGGGCGGCTACACCTTC.

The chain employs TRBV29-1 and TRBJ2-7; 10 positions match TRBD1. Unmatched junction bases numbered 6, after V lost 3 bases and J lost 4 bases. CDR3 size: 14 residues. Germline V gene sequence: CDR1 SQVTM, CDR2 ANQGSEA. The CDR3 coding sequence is TGCAGCGTTGAGTTTCGGGACAGGGGTTACGAGCAGTACTTC. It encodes CSVEFRDRGYEQYF.

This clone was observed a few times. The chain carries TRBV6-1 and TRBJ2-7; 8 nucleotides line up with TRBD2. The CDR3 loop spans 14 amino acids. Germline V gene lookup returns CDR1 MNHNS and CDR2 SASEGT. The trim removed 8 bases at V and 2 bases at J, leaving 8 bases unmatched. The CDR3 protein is CASSASGLTYEQYF. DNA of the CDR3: TGTGCCAGCTCTGCTAGCGGGCTTACCTACGAGCAGTACTTC.